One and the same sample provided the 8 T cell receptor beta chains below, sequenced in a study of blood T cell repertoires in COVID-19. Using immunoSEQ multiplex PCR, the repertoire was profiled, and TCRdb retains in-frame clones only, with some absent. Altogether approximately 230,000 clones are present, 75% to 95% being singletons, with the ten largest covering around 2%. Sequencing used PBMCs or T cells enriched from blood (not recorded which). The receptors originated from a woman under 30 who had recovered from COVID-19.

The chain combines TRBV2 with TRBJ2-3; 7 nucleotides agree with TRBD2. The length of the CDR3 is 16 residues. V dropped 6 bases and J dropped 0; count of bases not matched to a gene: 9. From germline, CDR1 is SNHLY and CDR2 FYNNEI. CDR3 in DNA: TGTGCCAGCAGGGGGCCAGGGCGGGAGAGCACAGATACGCAGTATTTT. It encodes CASRGPGRESTDTQYF.

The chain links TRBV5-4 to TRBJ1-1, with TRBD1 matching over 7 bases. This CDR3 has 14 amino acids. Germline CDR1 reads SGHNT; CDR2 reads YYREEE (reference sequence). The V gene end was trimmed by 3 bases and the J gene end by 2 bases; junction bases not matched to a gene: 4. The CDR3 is CASSSRDRNTEAFF. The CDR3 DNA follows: TGTGCCAGCAGCTCCCGGGACAGAAACACTGAAGCTTTCTTT.

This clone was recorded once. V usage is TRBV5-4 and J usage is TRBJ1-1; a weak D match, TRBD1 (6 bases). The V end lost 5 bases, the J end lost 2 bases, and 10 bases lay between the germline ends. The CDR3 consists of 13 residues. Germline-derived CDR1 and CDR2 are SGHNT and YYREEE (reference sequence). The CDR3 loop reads CASRWTVNTEAFF. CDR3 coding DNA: TGTGCCAGCAGATGGACAGTTAACACTGAAGCTTTCTTT.

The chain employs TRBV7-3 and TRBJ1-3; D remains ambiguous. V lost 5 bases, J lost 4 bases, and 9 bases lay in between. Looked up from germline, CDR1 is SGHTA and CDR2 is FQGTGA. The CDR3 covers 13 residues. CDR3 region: CASSPLQGNTIYF. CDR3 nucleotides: TGTGCCAGCAGCCCATTGCAGGGAAACACCATATATTTT.

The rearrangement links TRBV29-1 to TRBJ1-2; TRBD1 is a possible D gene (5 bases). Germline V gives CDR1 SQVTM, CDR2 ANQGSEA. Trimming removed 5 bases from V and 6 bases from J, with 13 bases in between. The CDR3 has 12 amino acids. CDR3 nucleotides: TGCAGCGTTCTCCGCAGGGATAATGGCTACACCTTC. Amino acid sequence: CSVLRRDNGYTF. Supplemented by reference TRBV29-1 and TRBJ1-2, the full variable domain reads SAVISQKPSRDICQRGTSLTIQCQVDSQVTMMFWYRQQPGQSLTLIATANQGSEATYESGFVIDKFPISRPNLTFSTLTVSNMSPEDSSIYLCSVLRRDNGYTFGSGTRLTVV.

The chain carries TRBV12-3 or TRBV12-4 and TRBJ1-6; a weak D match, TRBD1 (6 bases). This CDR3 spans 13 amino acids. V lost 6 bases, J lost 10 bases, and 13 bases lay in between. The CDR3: CASSVQGGSPLHF. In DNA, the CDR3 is TGTGCCAGCAGCGTACAGGGTGGGTCACCCCTCCACTTT.

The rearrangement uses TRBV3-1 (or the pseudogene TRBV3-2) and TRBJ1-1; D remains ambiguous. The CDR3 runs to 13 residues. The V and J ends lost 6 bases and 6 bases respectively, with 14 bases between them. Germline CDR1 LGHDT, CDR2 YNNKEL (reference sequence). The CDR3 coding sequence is TGTGCCAGCAGTCATGACGGGAGCGCTGAAGCTTTCTTT. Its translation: CASSHDGSAEAFF.

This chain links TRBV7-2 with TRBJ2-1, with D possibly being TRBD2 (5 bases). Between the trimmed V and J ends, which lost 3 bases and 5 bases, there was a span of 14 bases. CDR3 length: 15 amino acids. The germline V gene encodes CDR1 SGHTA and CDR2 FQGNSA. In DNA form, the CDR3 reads TGTGCCAGCAGCTTTCACGGGGTAGCGAACAATGAGCAGTTCTTC. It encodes CASSFHGVANNEQFF. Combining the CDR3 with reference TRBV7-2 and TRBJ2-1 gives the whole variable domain GAGVSQSPSNKVTEKGKDVELRCDPISGHTALYWYRQSLGQGLEFLIYFQGNSAPDKSGLPSDRFSAERTGGSVSTLTIQRTQQEDSAVYLCASSFHGVANNEQFFGPGTRLTVL.